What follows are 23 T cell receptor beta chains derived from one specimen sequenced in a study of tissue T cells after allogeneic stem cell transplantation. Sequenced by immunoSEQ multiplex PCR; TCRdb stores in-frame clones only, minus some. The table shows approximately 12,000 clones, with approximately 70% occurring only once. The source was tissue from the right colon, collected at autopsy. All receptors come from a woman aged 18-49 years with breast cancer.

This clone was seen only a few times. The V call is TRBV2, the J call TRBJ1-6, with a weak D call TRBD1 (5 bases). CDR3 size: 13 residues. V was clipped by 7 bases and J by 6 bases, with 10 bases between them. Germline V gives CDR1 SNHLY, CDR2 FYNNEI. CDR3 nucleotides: TGTGCCAGCATTGCGGGACTTAATTCACCCCTCCACTTT. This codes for CASIAGLNSPLHF.

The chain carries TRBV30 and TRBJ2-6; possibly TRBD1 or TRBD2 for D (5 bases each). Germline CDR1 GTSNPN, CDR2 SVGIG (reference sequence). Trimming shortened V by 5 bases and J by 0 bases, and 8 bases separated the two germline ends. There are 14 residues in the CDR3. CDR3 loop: CAWAGSSGANVLTF. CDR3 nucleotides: TGTGCCTGGGCAGGGAGCTCTGGGGCCAACGTCCTGACTTTC.

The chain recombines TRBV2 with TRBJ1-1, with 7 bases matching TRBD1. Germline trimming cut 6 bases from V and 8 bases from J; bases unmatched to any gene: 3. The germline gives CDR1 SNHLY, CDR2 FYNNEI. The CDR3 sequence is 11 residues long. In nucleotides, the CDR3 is TGTGCCAGCAGCCTACAGGGGGAAGCTTTCTTT. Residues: CASSLQGEAFF.

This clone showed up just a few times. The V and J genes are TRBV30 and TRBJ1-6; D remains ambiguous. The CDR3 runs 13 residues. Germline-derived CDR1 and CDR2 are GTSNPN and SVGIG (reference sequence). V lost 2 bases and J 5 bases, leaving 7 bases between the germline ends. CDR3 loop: CAWSPGNNSPLHF. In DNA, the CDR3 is TGTGCCTGGAGTCCCGGGAATAATTCACCCCTCCACTTT.

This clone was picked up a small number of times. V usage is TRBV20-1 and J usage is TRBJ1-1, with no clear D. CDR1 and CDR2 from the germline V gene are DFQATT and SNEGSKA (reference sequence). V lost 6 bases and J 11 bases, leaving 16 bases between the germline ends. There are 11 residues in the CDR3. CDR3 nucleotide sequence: TGCAGTGCCCCAAGGTCGGGTTCCGCTTTCTTT. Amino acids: CSAPRSGSAFF.

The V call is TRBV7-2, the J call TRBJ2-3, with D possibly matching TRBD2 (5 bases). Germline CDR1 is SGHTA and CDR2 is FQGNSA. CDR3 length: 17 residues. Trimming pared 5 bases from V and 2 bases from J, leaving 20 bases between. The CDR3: CASSPSPQRRPTDTQYF. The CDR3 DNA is TGTGCCAGCAGCCCTAGCCCCCAGAGAAGACCCACAGATACGCAGTATTTT.

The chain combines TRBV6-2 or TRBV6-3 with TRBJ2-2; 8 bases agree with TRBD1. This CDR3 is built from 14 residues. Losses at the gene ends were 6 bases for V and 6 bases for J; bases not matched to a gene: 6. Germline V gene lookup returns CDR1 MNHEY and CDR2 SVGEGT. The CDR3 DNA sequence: TGTGCCAGCAGCCCGGACAGGGTAGCCGGGGAGCTGTTTTTT. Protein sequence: CASSPDRVAGELFF.

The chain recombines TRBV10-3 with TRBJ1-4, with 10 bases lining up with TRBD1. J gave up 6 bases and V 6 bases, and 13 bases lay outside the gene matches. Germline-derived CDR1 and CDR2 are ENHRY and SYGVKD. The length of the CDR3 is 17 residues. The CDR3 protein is CAISRDRGDKGDEKLFF. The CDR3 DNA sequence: TGTGCCATCAGCCGGGACAGGGGAGATAAGGGGGATGAAAAACTGTTTTTT.

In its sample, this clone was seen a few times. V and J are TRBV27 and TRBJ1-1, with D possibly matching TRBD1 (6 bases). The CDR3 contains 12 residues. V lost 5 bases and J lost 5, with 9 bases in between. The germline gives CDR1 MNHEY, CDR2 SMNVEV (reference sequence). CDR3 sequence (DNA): TGTGCCAGCAGTAACACAGGGACTGAAGCTTTCTTT. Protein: CASSNTGTEAFF.

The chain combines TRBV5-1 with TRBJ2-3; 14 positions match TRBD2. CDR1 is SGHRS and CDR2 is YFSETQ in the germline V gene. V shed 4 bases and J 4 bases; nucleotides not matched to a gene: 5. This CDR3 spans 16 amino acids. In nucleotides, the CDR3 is TGCGCCAGCAGCCCAGGACTAGCGGGGGGTGCAGATACGCAGTATTTT. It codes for CASSPGLAGGADTQYF.

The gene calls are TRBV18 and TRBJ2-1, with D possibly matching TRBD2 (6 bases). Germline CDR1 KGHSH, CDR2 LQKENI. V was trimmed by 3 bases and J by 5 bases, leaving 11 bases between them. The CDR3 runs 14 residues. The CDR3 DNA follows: TGTGCCAGCTCACCCACCGGGGGAAACAATGAGCAGTTCTTC. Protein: CASSPTGGNNEQFF.

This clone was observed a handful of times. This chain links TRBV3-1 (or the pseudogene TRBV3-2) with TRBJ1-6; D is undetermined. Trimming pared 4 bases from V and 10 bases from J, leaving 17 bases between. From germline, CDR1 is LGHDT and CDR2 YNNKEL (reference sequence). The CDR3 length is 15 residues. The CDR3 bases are TGTGCCAGCAGCCCCCTTTGGCCGTTCGGATCACCCCTCCACTTT. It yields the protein CASSPLWPFGSPLHF.

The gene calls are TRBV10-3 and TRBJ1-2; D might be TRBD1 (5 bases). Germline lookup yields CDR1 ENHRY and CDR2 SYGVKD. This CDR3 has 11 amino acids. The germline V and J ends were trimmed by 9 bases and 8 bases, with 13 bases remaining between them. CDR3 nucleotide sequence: TGTGCCATGAAGGGGAGTACGGGCTACACCTTC. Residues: CAMKGSTGYTF.

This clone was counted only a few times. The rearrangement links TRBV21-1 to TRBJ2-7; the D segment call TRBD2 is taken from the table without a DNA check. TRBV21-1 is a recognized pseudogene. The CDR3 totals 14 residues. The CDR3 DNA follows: TGTGCCAGCAGCAAAGGGACTAGCTCCTACGAGCAGTACTTC. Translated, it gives CASSKGTSSYEQYF.

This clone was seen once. The CDR3 sequence: CASRRGVSYEQYF. The CDR3 DNA reads TGTGCCAGCAGGAGGGGGGTTTCTTACGAGCAGTACTTC. The chain carries TRBV19 and TRBJ2-7; the D gene could be TRBD1 or TRBD2 (6 bases each). V gave up 9 bases and J gave up 4 bases, with 16 bases separating them. The CDR3 spans 13 residues. The germline gives CDR1 LNHDA, CDR2 SQIVND (reference sequence).

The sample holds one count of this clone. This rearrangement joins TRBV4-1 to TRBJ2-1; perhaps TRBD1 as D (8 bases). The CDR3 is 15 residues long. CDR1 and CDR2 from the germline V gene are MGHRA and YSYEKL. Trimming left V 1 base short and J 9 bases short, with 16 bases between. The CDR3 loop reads CASSQAETGEGEQFF. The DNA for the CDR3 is TGCGCCAGCAGCCAAGCTGAGACAGGGGAGGGTGAGCAGTTCTTC.

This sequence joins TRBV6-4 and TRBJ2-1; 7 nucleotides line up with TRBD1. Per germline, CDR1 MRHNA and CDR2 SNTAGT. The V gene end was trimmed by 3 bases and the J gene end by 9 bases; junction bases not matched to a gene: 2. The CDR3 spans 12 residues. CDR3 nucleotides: TGTGCCAGCAGTGAACAGGGGACTGAGCAGTTCTTC. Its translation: CASSEQGTEQFF.

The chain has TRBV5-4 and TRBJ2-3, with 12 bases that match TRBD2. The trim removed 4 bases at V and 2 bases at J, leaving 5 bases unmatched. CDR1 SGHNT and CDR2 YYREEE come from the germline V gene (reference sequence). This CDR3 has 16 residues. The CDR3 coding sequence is TGTGCCAGCAGCATAGGACTAGCGGGAAACACAGATACGCAGTATTTT. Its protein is CASSIGLAGNTDTQYF.

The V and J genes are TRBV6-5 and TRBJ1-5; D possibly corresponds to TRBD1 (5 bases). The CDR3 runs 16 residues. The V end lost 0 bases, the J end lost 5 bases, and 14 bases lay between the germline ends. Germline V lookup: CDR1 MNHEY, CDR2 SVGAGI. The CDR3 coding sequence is TGTGCCAGCAGTTACTCGTGGGCAGGGTCGCATCAGCCCCAGCATTTT. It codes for CASSYSWAGSHQPQHF.

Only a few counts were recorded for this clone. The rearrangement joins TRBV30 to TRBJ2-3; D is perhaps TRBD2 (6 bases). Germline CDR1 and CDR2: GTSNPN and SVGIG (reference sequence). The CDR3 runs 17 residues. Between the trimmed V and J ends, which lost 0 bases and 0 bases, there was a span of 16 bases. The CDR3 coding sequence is TGTGCCTGGAGTGTATTTGGGCGGGGTTCTAGCACAGATACGCAGTATTTT. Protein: CAWSVFGRGSSTDTQYF.

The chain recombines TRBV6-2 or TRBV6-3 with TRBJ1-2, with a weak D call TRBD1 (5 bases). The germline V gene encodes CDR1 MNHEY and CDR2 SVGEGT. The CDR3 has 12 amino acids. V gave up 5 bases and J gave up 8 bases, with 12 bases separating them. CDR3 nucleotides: TGTGCCAGCAGTCCCAGGGTAAGCGGCTACACCTTC. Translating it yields CASSPRVSGYTF.

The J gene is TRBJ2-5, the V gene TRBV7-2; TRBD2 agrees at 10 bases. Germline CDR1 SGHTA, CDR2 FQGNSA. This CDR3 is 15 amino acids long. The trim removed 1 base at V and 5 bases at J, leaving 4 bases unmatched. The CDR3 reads CASSLVGSGGETQYF. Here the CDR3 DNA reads TGTGCCAGCAGCTTAGTGGGTAGCGGGGGGGAGACCCAGTACTTC.

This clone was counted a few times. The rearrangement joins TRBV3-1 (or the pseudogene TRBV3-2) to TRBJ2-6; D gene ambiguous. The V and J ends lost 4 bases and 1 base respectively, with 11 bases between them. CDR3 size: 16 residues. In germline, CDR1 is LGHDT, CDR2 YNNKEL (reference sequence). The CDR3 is CASSPLGGSGANVLTF. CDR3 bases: TGTGCCAGCAGCCCCCTGGGTGGGTCTGGGGCCAACGTCCTGACTTTC.